What follows are 16 T cell receptor beta chains derived from one specimen sequenced in a study of healthy donors' naive CD4 and CD8 T cells. Each TCR library used approximately 500 ng of total RNA and a linear amplification protocol. Using its own MiXCR run on the reads, TCRdb lists one record per CDR3 protein. Of around 200,000 distinct CDR3 sequences listed, over 60% were seen once; the top ten hold more than 2%. The sequenced material came from naive CD4+ and CD8+ T cells sorted from blood, pooled from several donors. The receptors were gathered from a pool of human donors in good health; the sample pools cells from several healthy donors.

This rearrangement joins TRBV29-1 to TRBJ1-2, with a possible D match to TRBD1 (5 bases). V lost 3 bases and J 4 bases, leaving 9 bases between the germline ends. From germline, CDR1 is SQVTM and CDR2 ANQGSEA. The CDR3 runs to 12 residues. CDR3 coding DNA: TGCAGCGTTGACTCGGGGCCCTATGGCTACACCTTC. Translation: CSVDSGPYGYTF.

V usage is TRBV4-3 and J usage is TRBJ2-7; D is ambiguous. CDR3 size: 13 residues. From germline, CDR1 is LGHNA and CDR2 YSLEER. The V gene lost 0 bases and the J gene lost 4 bases, with 7 bases spanning the gap. The CDR3: CASSQDRFYEQYF. The CDR3, as DNA: TGCGCCAGCAGCCAAGACAGGTTTTACGAGCAGTACTTC.

The chain couples TRBV15 to TRBJ2-5; no firm D call. The CDR3 runs 12 residues. CDR1 is LNHNV, CDR2 YYDKDF, per germline (reference sequence). V gave up 3 bases and J gave up 5 bases, with 7 bases separating them. For the CDR3, the DNA is TGTGCCACCAGCAGCGGTTTCGAGACCCAGTACTTC. Translated: CATSSGFETQYF.

The DNA of the CDR3 is TGTGCCAGTAGTATCCAGATAAGGGCACCTGAAGCTTTCTTT. Protein sequence: CASSIQIRAPEAFF. V gene TRBV19 combines with J gene TRBJ1-1; no clear D. Trimming removed 3 bases from V and 6 bases from J, with 14 bases in between. CDR3 length: 14 residues. Germline values: CDR1 LNHDA, CDR2 SQIVND (reference sequence).

The CDR3 reads CSVKDRETYEQYF. The CDR3 region has the DNA TGCAGCGTTAAGGACCGAGAGACCTACGAGCAGTACTTC. The chain is built from TRBV29-1 and TRBJ2-7; D is uncertain. Germline V gene sequence: CDR1 SQVTM, CDR2 ANQGSEA. The CDR3 contains 13 residues. The V end was cut by 5 bases, the J end by 2 bases, with 13 bases between.

This chain connects TRBV11-2 to TRBJ1-2; TRBD1 might be the D (5 bases). The germline CDR1 and CDR2 sequences are SGHAT and FQNNGV. Deletions cut 5 bases from V and 4 bases from J, with 14 bases between. The CDR3 runs 14 residues. The CDR3 DNA follows: TGTGCCAGCAGCGTAGTCGGGACTCTCTATGGCTACACCTTC. Protein: CASSVVGTLYGYTF.

The chain uses TRBV24-1 and TRBJ1-2; tentative D call: TRBD1 (5 bases). The CDR3 consists of 15 residues. From germline, CDR1 is KGHDR and CDR2 SFDVKD. V lost 3 bases and J 6 bases, leaving 16 bases between the germline ends. CDR3 sequence: CATSDPLPGPDGYTF. The DNA for the CDR3 is TGTGCCACCAGTGATCCCCTCCCGGGACCAGATGGCTACACCTTC.

The V and J genes are TRBV7-8 and TRBJ1-2; 8 bases match TRBD1. With V trimmed by 5 bases and J by 4 bases, 12 bases remained unmatched. The CDR3 runs 16 residues. In germline, CDR1 is SGHVS, CDR2 FQNEAQ. CDR3 DNA: TGTGCCAGCAGCCAAATCGGACAGGGAAAAATCTATGGCTACACCTTC. Amino acids: CASSQIGQGKIYGYTF.

In this sample, this clonotype turned up once. The chain carries TRBV20-1 and TRBJ1-1; possibly TRBD1 for D (5 bases). Looked up from germline, CDR1 is DFQATT and CDR2 is SNEGSKA (reference sequence). Trimming shortened V by 0 bases and J by 8 bases, and 16 bases separated the two germline ends. CDR3 length: 14 amino acids. CDR3 DNA sequence: TGCAGTGCTAGAGAAGTCGGGGGAACCGGCGAAGCTTTCTTT. Its translation: CSAREVGGTGEAFF.

This chain links TRBV27 with TRBJ2-7; D gene unclear. V lost 4 bases and J 7 bases, leaving 11 bases between the germline ends. CDR3 length: 12 residues. Germline CDR1 and CDR2: MNHEY and SMNVEV (reference sequence). The CDR3 protein is CASSSAWGEQYF. CDR3 DNA: TGTGCCAGCAGTTCCGCTTGGGGAGAGCAGTACTTC.

The chain uses TRBV29-1 and TRBJ2-7; 8 bases agree with TRBD1. The CDR3 extends over 17 amino acids. V was clipped by 6 bases and J by 0 bases; unmatched bases: 16. CDR1 SQVTM and CDR2 ANQGSEA come from the germline V gene. The CDR3 DNA sequence: TGCAGCGTGACAGGGGCCTTCCTACCTACTAGCTCCTACGAGCAGTACTTC. It specifies CSVTGAFLPTSSYEQYF.

The chain combines TRBV12-3 or TRBV12-4 with TRBJ2-7; D might be TRBD1 (6 bases). Trimming stripped 3 bases from V and 6 bases from J, with 15 bases between. The CDR3 has 14 amino acids. Written as DNA, the CDR3 is TGTGCCAGCAGTTTGAACAGGGAAAGAGGCGAGCAGTACTTC. This translates into CASSLNRERGEQYF.

The J gene is TRBJ2-7, the V gene TRBV20-1, with a weak D call TRBD1 (6 bases). CDR1 DFQATT and CDR2 SNEGSKA come from the germline V gene (reference sequence). This CDR3 region has 13 residues. Deletions cut 3 bases from V and 0 bases from J, with 9 bases between. CDR3 coding DNA: TGCAGTGCTAGGGACAGTGTCTCCTACGAGCAGTACTTC. It codes for CSARDSVSYEQYF.

J is TRBJ2-7 and V is TRBV27; D not resolved. The CDR3 has 11 amino acids. Germline assignment: CDR1 MNHEY and CDR2 SMNVEV (reference sequence). V was cut by 9 bases and J by 3 bases, with 9 bases left in between. This CDR3 reads CASRGDYEQYF. The CDR3 DNA follows: TGTGCCAGTCGTGGGGACTACGAGCAGTACTTC.

The rearrangement joins TRBV4-3 to TRBJ1-3; D is uncertain. Per the germline V gene, CDR1 is LGHNA and CDR2 is YSLEER. The CDR3 has 14 residues. With 0 bases removed from V and 7 bases from J, the gap between germline ends came to 10 bases. Here the CDR3 DNA reads TGCGCCAGCAGCCAAGAACTGGCCTCGAACACCATATATTTT. Translation: CASSQELASNTIYF.

This clonotype was found a few times. The chain joins TRBV19 to TRBJ1-4, with D unresolved. The CDR3 is 14 amino acids. CDR1 is LNHDA, CDR2 SQIVND, per germline (reference sequence). V lost 4 bases and J 8 bases, leaving 14 bases between the germline ends. The CDR3, as DNA: TGTGCCAGTAGTAATCCGGGGTCTTCCGAAAAACTGTTTTTT. Its translation: CASSNPGSSEKLFF.